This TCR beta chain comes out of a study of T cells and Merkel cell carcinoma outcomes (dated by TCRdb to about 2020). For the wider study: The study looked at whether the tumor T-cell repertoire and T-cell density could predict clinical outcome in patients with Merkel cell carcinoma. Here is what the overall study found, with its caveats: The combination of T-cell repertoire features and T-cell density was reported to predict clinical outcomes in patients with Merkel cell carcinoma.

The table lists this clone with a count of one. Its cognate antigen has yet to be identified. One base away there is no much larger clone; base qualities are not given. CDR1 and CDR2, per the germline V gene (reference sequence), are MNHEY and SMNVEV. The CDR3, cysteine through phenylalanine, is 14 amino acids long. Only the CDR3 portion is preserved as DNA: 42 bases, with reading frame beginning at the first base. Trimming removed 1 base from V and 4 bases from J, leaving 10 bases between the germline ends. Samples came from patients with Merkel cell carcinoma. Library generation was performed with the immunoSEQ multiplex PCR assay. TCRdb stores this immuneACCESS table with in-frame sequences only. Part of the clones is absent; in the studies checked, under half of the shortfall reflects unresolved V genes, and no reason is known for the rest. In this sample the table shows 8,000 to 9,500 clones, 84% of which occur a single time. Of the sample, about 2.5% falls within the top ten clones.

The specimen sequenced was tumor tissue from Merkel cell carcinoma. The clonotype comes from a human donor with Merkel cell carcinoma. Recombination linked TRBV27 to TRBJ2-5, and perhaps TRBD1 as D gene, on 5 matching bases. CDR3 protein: CASSLYPGLETQYF. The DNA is TGTGCCAGCAGTTTATACCCAGGGCTAGAGACCCAGTACTTC.